The present T cell receptor (beta chain) was sequenced within a study of blood T cell repertoires in COVID-19. Across the study: Sources were T cells, B-cell-depleted T cells, or PBMCs; the material itself was cDNA or gDNA.

Cohort allocation depended upon clinical history that participants reported. Cohort 3 recovery required two negative PCRs, clearance, or symptom resolution. In its sample, this clone was seen once. In the authors' methods: Researchers report that nucleated cell counts were estimated from reference gene primer amplification. Repertoires were generated with immunoSEQ multiplex PCR, while TCRdb's copy carries only in-frame clones and drops some. Clone size and V and J calls were adopted from that table, with D and trimming inferred from the DNA. The table lists 250,000 to 300,000 clones, under 90% of them singletons. This CDR3 is built from 17 residues. Trimming left V 2 bases short and J 0 bases short, with 16 bases between. CDR1 SGHRS and CDR2 YFSETQ come from the germline V gene.

The sequencing input was PBMCs or T cells enriched from blood (not recorded which). The rearrangement joins TRBV5-1 to TRBJ2-3, with D possibly matching TRBD2 (5 bases). The receptor was derived from a middle-aged woman who had recovered from COVID-19. Here the CDR3 reads CASSFISGLASTDTQYF. The CDR3 nucleotides are TGCGCCAGCAGCTTTATTTCCGGCCTAGCCAGCACAGATACGCAGTATTTT.